The present T cell receptor beta chain was sequenced within a study of control samples from healthy donors and cancer patients (dated by TCRdb to about 2020). The junction shows trimming of 3 bases on V and 3 bases on J, plus 4 bases between the germline ends. The CDR3 runs 12 residues from the cysteine to the phenylalanine. Kept here is only the CDR3 DNA, which spans 36 bases and is read in frame from base 1. The germline V gene (reference sequence) supplies CDR1 SEHNR and CDR2 FQNEAQ. A word on this clone: Its antigen remains undetermined. No quality values exist for individual bases; no much larger clone is one base distant.

Library preparation employed the immunoSEQ multiplex PCR assay. TCRdb took this table from immuneACCESS and kept in-frame rearrangements with V and J called. Such tables lack part of the clones; where checked against another copy, unresolved V genes explain under half of the gap, and the rest is unexplained. This sample gives roughly 180,000 clones in total; 75% to 95% of them show up just once. The top ten hold around 2% of the sample. Sequencing was carried out using blood. The source is a woman between 35 and 50 years old in good health. The chain couples TRBV7-9 to TRBJ2-3, with the identity of the D gene unclear. The CDR3 amino acid sequence is: CASSFRTDTQYF. The sequenced DNA is TGTGCCAGCAGCTTCAGGACAGATACGCAGTATTTT. Outside the CDR3, residues come from the reference TRBV7-9 and TRBJ2-3 proteins, so the full variable domain is: DTGVSQNPRHKITKRGQNVTFRCDPISEHNRLYWYRQTLGQGPEFLTYFQNEAQLEKSRLLSDRFSAERPKGSFSTLEIQRTEQGDSAMYLCASSFRTDTQYFGPGTRLTVL.